The rows below give T cell receptor beta chains drawn from one sample of a study of cytomegalovirus exposure and HLA in healthy donors. The method was immunoSEQ multiplex PCR; TCRdb's version includes in-frame clones alone and lacks a portion of them. Among approximately 240,000 clones listed, 70% to 85% were seen once. Sequencing input: PBMCs. These receptors were collected from a woman in her 40s in good health and CMV-seronegative. Each CDR3 is given with its conserved first and last residue. The D gene is left open where the match is weak. Some rows have no size entry. The others give once, few or many, or a class for an expanded clone.

clone_size,d_call,v_call,j_call,cdr3_nt,cdr3_aa
NA,NA,TRBV19,TRBJ1-3,TGTGCCAGTAGTATCGGCCTCCGTCGAGGGATGTTCCTGGGAAACACCATATATTTT,CASSIGLRRGMFLGNTIYF
NA,NA,TRBV19,TRBJ1-3,TGTGCCAGTAGTTCTTCCCAGGGGTTCGGAAACACCATATATTTT,CASSSSQGFGNTIYF
few,NA,TRBV4-1,TRBJ1-1,TGCGCCAGCAGCCAACTTTTGACCGGGACAAAGAACACTGAAGCTTTCTTT,CASSQLLTGTKNTEAFF
once,TRBD1,TRBV5-4,TRBJ1-1,TGTGCCAGCAAGACAGGGGAGTACACTGAAGCTTTCTTT,CASKTGEYTEAFF
NA,NA,TRBV2,TRBJ2-3,TGTGCCAGTAATCCGGGACTCATTCCCACAGATACGCAGTATTTT,CASNPGLIPTDTQYF
NA,NA,TRBV30,TRBJ1-2,TGTGCCTGGAGTCCCCTAACAGGGTGGGAGAGCTACACCTTC,CAWSPLTGWESYTF
once,TRBD2,TRBV11-2,TRBJ2-4,TGTGCCAGCAGCTTAGAAGGCGGGGGAGCCAAAAACATTCAGTACTTC,CASSLEGGGAKNIQYF
NA,TRBD1,TRBV29-1,TRBJ1-2,TGCAGCGTTGAAGCCCTGGACAGGGGATACTATGGCTACACCTTC,CSVEALDRGYYGYTF
NA,NA,TRBV7-9,TRBJ2-7,TGTGCCAGCAGCCACGATGGGCTGCACGAGCAGTACTTC,CASSHDGLHEQYF
NA,TRBD1,TRBV5-1,TRBJ2-1,TGCGCCAGCAGCCCGACAGGGGGCAATGAGCAGTTCTTC,CASSPTGGNEQFF
NA,NA,TRBV28,TRBJ2-2,TGTGCCAGCACCGAGGACAGACTAATGAACACCGGGGAGCTGTTTTTT,CASTEDRLMNTGELFF
once,NA,TRBV4-2,TRBJ2-7,TGTGCCAGCAGCCCTAGGGGACTGACCGTCTCCTACGAGCAGTACTTC,CASSPRGLTVSYEQYF
NA,NA,TRBV6-6,TRBJ1-3,TGTGCCAGCAGCCCACGCACCCGGGGCTCTGGAAACACCATATATTTT,CASSPRTRGSGNTIYF
NA,NA,TRBV11-2,TRBJ2-5,TGTGCCAGCAGCTTAAGGCAGGGATTCGGCGAGACCCAGTACTTC,CASSLRQGFGETQYF
NA,NA,TRBV6-1,TRBJ1-2,TGTGCCAGCAGTGTTAGATCTAACTATGGCTACACCTTC,CASSVRSNYGYTF
NA,TRBD2,TRBV20-1,TRBJ2-5,TGCAGTGCTAGGATAGCGGGGATGCAGTACTTC,CSARIAGMQYF
NA,TRBD1,TRBV2,TRBJ1-2,TGTGCCAGCAGTCGGGGGACAGGGGATGGCTACACCTTC,CASSRGTGDGYTF
NA,NA,TRBV11-1,TRBJ1-1,TGTGCCAGCAGCTTAATGGGGGGAAACACTGAAGCTTTCTTT,CASSLMGGNTEAFF
once,TRBD2,TRBV7-3,TRBJ2-3,TGTGCCAGCAGCACCTCTAGCGGGGAGGCAGATACGCAGTATTTT,CASSTSSGEADTQYF
NA,NA,TRBV20-1,TRBJ1-6,TGCAGTGCTTTCGGGGGTTCACCCCTCCACTTT,CSAFGGSPLHF
NA,NA,TRBV15,TRBJ1-2,TGTGCCACCAGCAGGAGGGGGGGGGCCGTCTCTATGGCCTACACCTTC,CATSRRGGAVSMAYTF
NA,TRBD1,TRBV5-8,TRBJ1-2,TGTGCCAGCAGCCCCGGGACAGACGTTTTCTATGGCTACACCTTC,CASSPGTDVFYGYTF
NA,TRBD1,TRBV6-1,TRBJ2-5,TGTGCCAGCAGTGAAACGGGACAGGGTTTGACCCAGTACTTC,CASSETGQGLTQYF
NA,NA,TRBV29-1,TRBJ2-6,TGCAGCGTTGTCTGGGCCAGGGCTGGGGCCAACGTCCTGACTTTC,CSVVWARAGANVLTF
NA,TRBD2,TRBV19,TRBJ2-1,TGTGCCAGTAGTATAGCGGGGGGGACCTACAATGAGCAGTTCTTC,CASSIAGGTYNEQFF
few,TRBD1,TRBV10-3,TRBJ2-7,TGTGCCATCAGTGGGGGGACAGGTTACTACGAGCAGTACTTC,CAISGGTGYYEQYF
NA,NA,TRBV7-8,TRBJ1-2,TGTGCCAGCAGCTTACCCGGGACACCGAACTATGGCTACACCTTC,CASSLPGTPNYGYTF
NA,NA,TRBV6-6,TRBJ2-2,TGTGCCAGCAGCTTCCCCGCTAGCACCGGGGAGCTGTTTTTT,CASSFPASTGELFF
NA,TRBD2,TRBV27,TRBJ2-5,TGTGCCAGCAGTTATACTCGGACTAGCGGTCCCGAGACCCAGTACTTC,CASSYTRTSGPETQYF
NA,NA,TRBV5-1,TRBJ2-3,TGCGCCAGCAGCTTGGAGGGGACAGATACGCAGTATTTT,CASSLEGTDTQYF
NA,TRBD1,TRBV15,TRBJ2-7,TGTGCCACCAGCAGACCGGGACAGGCAACCTACGAGCAGTACTTC,CATSRPGQATYEQYF
once,TRBD1,TRBV7-9,TRBJ2-7,TGTTCCAGCAGCTCCGGACAGGGATCGGGCGAGCAGTACTTC,CSSSSGQGSGEQYF
once,TRBD1,TRBV2,TRBJ1-5,TGTGCCAGCAGTGAAGGGACAGGAAATCAGCCCCAGCATTTT,CASSEGTGNQPQHF
few,TRBD1,TRBV4-3,TRBJ1-2,TGCGCCAGCAGCCAAGCCCCGACAGGGAACTCTGGCTACACCTTC,CASSQAPTGNSGYTF
NA,NA,TRBV9,TRBJ2-5,TGTGCCAGCAGCGTAACTCAAGAAGAGACCCAGTACTTC,CASSVTQEETQYF
NA,NA,TRBV19,TRBJ1-5,TGTGCCAGTAGTCCGATGACAGTGTATAACGGCAATCAGCCCCAGCATTTT,CASSPMTVYNGNQPQHF
NA,NA,TRBV10-3,TRBJ2-4,TGTGCCACGATGACCGCCGGGGTGGACATTCAGTACTTC,CATMTAGVDIQYF
once,TRBD1,TRBV4-1,TRBJ1-6,TGCGCCAGCAGCCAAGGGGAAGGGCAGGGGGCTCTAATTTTT,CASSQGEGQGALIF
once,NA,TRBV25-1,TRBJ2-6,TGTGCCAGCAGTGGCAGGGTGTCTGGGGCCAACGTCCTGACTTTC,CASSGRVSGANVLTF
NA,NA,TRBV29-1,TRBJ1-1,TGCAGCGTTCCGGGCACTGAAGCTTTCTTT,CSVPGTEAFF
NA,NA,TRBV6-1,TRBJ1-5,TGTGCCAGCAGTGAATCCGACAGGAAAATTTATTGGAATCAGCCCCAGCATTTT,CASSESDRKIYWNQPQHF
few,NA,TRBV18,TRBJ2-3,TGTGCCAGCTCACCAGGTAGCCCAGATACGCAGTATTTT,CASSPGSPDTQYF
NA,NA,TRBV28,TRBJ1-5,TGTGCCAGCAGTCAAGAACTGGAGCCCCAGCATTTT,CASSQELEPQHF
NA,TRBD1,TRBV6-5,TRBJ2-7,TGTGCCAGCAGTTACTCAGGGGGACAGGTTTCCTACGAGCAGTACTTC,CASSYSGGQVSYEQYF
NA,NA,TRBV6-1,TRBJ2-2,TGTGCCAGCAATAATATCCCGAGCGGGGAGCTGTTTTTT,CASNNIPSGELFF
NA,TRBD2,TRBV7-3,TRBJ2-3,TGTGCCAGCAGTTCCGGGAGGGGCACAGATACGCAGTATTTT,CASSSGRGTDTQYF
NA,NA,TRBV19,TRBJ1-6,TGTGCCAGTAGTATAGGCAGTTCACCCCTCCACTTT,CASSIGSSPLHF
NA,NA,TRBV5-1,TRBJ2-3,TGCGCCAGCAGCCAGGACCTACAGGGCCATACGCAGTATTTT,CASSQDLQGHTQYF
NA,NA,TRBV6-5,TRBJ2-7,TGTGCCAGCGCCACGGACTTTTCCTACGAGCAGTACTTC,CASATDFSYEQYF
NA,NA,TRBV13,TRBJ2-1,TGTGCCAGCAGCTTAGGCCCAGGCTGGGTAAGCTCCTACAATGAGCAGTTCTTC,CASSLGPGWVSSYNEQFF
NA,TRBD2,TRBV9,TRBJ2-4,TGTGCCAGCAGCGTAAGGCCCCTCGGGACTACAGAAAACATTCAGTACTTC,CASSVRPLGTTENIQYF
NA,TRBD2,TRBV11-2,TRBJ2-1,TGTGCCAGCAGAAGTGGCCCTACTAGCGGGGGGACCTACAATGAGCAGTTCTTC,CASRSGPTSGGTYNEQFF
NA,TRBD2,TRBV7-2,TRBJ2-3,TGTGCCAGCAGCTTATTGCGGGGGGCCGTCGCAGATACGCAGTATTTT,CASSLLRGAVADTQYF